Presented here are 23 T cell receptor beta chains from one specimen sequenced in a study of OX40 agonist ivuxolimab in advanced cancers. The protocol used for the library was the immunoSEQ multiplex PCR assay. TCRdb obtained this table from immuneACCESS and retained in-frame rearrangements with V and J assigned. These tables miss some clones; where compared with another copy, unresolved V genes account for less than half of the shortfall, and the remainder is unexplained. The sample table shows over 55,000 clones, and around three quarters are seen once. Approximately 6% of the sample is taken by the ten largest. This material consisted of CD4+ or CD8+ T cells sorted from blood, taken in a trial of the OX40 agonist ivuxolimab. All receptors come from an adult with an advanced solid tumor such as melanoma, head and neck, liver or kidney cancer.

The chain employs TRBV5-1 and TRBJ1-4; D unresolved. Germline V gives CDR1 SGHRS, CDR2 YFSETQ. This CDR3 comprises 15 residues. Trimming took off 4 bases at V and 3 bases at J, with 13 bases between the two ends. CDR3 DNA sequence: TGCGCCAGCAGCCGCCAGGACGGACCTAATGAAAAACTGTTTTTT. Translated, it gives CASSRQDGPNEKLFF. The entire variable domain, with the rest obtained from reference TRBV5-1 and TRBJ1-4, is as follows: KAGVTQTPRYLIKTRGQQVTLSCSPISGHRSVSWYQQTPGQGLQFLFEYFSETQRNKGNFPGRFSGRQFSNSRSEMNVSTLELGDSALYLCASSRQDGPNEKLFFGSGTQLSVL.

This chain joins TRBV11-3 and TRBJ2-3, with D unclear. There are 13 residues in the CDR3. Trimming removed 5 bases from V and 5 bases from J, with 11 bases in between. CDR1 is SGHNT, CDR2 YENEEA, per germline. The CDR3 coding sequence is TGTGCCAGCAGCCAGAACTTGGGAGATACGCAGTATTTT. Its protein product is CASSQNLGDTQYF.

CDR3 sequence (DNA): TGCGCCAGCAGCCCCACACCGAACACTGAAGCTTTCTTT. It encodes CASSPTPNTEAFF. V is TRBV5-1 and J is TRBJ1-1, with no clear D. The germline V and J ends were trimmed by 4 bases and 1 base, with 8 bases remaining between them. The CDR3 sequence is 13 residues long. CDR1 and CDR2 (germline): SGHRS, YFSETQ. Full variable domain (missing parts from reference TRBV5-1 and TRBJ1-1): KAGVTQTPRYLIKTRGQQVTLSCSPISGHRSVSWYQQTPGQGLQFLFEYFSETQRNKGNFPGRFSGRQFSNSRSEMNVSTLELGDSALYLCASSPTPNTEAFFGQGTRLTVV.

This clone was seen more than once but under ten times. This chain uses TRBV4-2 with TRBJ1-1, with D possibly being TRBD1 (6 bases). Germline loops: CDR1 LGHNA, CDR2 YNFKEQ. Deletions cut 1 base from V and 5 bases from J, with 17 bases between. The CDR3 is made up of 16 amino acids. Here the CDR3 reads CASSQVVQGLRTEAFF. CDR3 sequence (DNA): TGTGCCAGCAGCCAAGTAGTACAGGGCCTCCGAACTGAAGCTTTCTTT.

J is TRBJ1-2 and V is TRBV5-3, with TRBD1 matching over 10 bases. TRBV5-3 falls under the ORF class, with uncertain function. The ends lost 4 bases at V and 8 bases at J; junction bases unmatched: 11. The CDR3 is 15 amino acids. CDR3 DNA: TGTGCCAGAAGCCTGATGACGGGACAGGGGAACGGCTACACCTTC. Encoded protein: CARSLMTGQGNGYTF.

A few counts support this clone. V is TRBV6-1 and J is TRBJ2-2, with no clear D. Trimming cost V 7 bases and J 0 bases, with 9 bases left between them. The CDR3 runs to 14 residues. The germline CDR1 and CDR2 sequences are MNHNS and SASEGT. The CDR3 bases are TGTGCCAGCAACGGGTATCCGAACACCGGGGAGCTGTTTTTT. It specifies CASNGYPNTGELFF.

The rearrangement joins TRBV7-9 to TRBJ1-3; no definite D call. The CDR3 extends over 14 amino acids. The germline gives CDR1 SEHNR, CDR2 FQNEAQ (reference sequence). Trimming took 5 bases from V and 0 from J, leaving 8 bases between them. This CDR3 is CASSPQSSGNTIYF. The DNA for the CDR3 is TGTGCCAGCAGCCCACAGAGCTCTGGAAACACCATATATTTT.

The rearrangement uses TRBV29-1 and TRBJ1-1; D is undetermined. V lost 1 base, J lost 0 bases, and 6 bases lay in between. Germline V gene sequence: CDR1 SQVTM, CDR2 ANQGSEA. The CDR3 totals 13 residues. The CDR3, as DNA: TGCAGCGTTGAAGGTCGGATGAACACTGAAGCTTTCTTT. It translates to CSVEGRMNTEAFF.

This clone appeared a few times. The chain carries TRBV7-9 and TRBJ1-5, with D hard to call. This CDR3 has 15 residues. The V end lost 0 bases, the J end lost 4 bases, and 10 bases lay between the germline ends. Germline V gene data show CDR1 as SEHNR and CDR2 as FQNEAQ (reference sequence). The CDR3 region is CASSLAGVENQPQHF. CDR3 nucleotides: TGTGCCAGCAGCTTAGCAGGCGTAGAAAATCAGCCCCAGCATTTT.

The chain is built from TRBV4-3 and TRBJ2-3, with a possible D match to TRBD1 (5 bases). The V gene's germline CDR1 is LGHNA and CDR2 YSLEER. This CDR3 region has 16 residues. Trimming took off 0 bases at V and 2 bases at J, with 12 bases between the two ends. The CDR3 DNA sequence: TGCGCCAGCAGCCAAGATATGGGGCTCCTCACAGATACGCAGTATTTT. This sequence encodes CASSQDMGLLTDTQYF.

The table lists this clone with a few counts. J is TRBJ2-7 and V is TRBV19, with a tentative D call TRBD2 (6 bases). Trimming left V 10 bases short and J 3 bases short, with 19 bases between. The CDR3 length is 14 residues. Germline V gives CDR1 LNHDA, CDR2 SQIVND (reference sequence). Here the CDR3 reads CATHPPQRVYEQYF. The CDR3 coding sequence is TGTGCCACCCATCCCCCACAGCGGGTCTACGAGCAGTACTTC.

V gene TRBV2 combines with J gene TRBJ1-6; 7 nucleotides match TRBD1. The CDR3 extends over 15 amino acids. V was clipped by 7 bases and J by 10 bases; unmatched bases: 13. Germline V gives CDR1 SNHLY, CDR2 FYNNEI. The CDR3 here is CASNLQGPPDSPLHF. The CDR3 bases are TGTGCCAGCAACCTACAGGGGCCGCCGGACTCACCCCTCCACTTT.

The chain employs TRBV7-7 and TRBJ2-7; D gene unclear. The CDR3 is made up of 13 amino acids. Trimming took 0 bases from V and 1 from J, leaving 4 bases between them. CDR1 and CDR2 from the germline V gene are SSHAT and FNYEAQ (reference sequence). CDR3 sequence (DNA): TGTGCCAGCAGCTTAGCAGTATCCTACGAGCAGTACTTC. Translated: CASSLAVSYEQYF. Combining the CDR3 with reference TRBV7-7 and TRBJ2-7 gives the whole variable domain GAGVSQSPRYKVTKRGQDVTLRCDPISSHATLYWYQQALGQGPEFLTYFNYEAQPDKSGLPSDRFSAERPEGSISTLTIQRTEQRDSAMYRCASSLAVSYEQYFGPGTRLTVT.

This clone was seen a single time. The rearrangement uses TRBV19 and TRBJ1-4; the D is unclear. Germline-derived CDR1 and CDR2 are LNHDA and SQIVND (reference sequence). Trimming removed 5 bases at V and 0 bases at J, with 10 bases between. CDR3 length: 15 residues. The CDR3 sequence is CASSATDATNEKLFF. CDR3 DNA sequence: TGTGCCAGTAGTGCGACGGATGCAACTAATGAAAAACTGTTTTTT.

The J gene is TRBJ2-5, the V gene TRBV6-5, with 8 bases fitting TRBD1. This CDR3 spans 13 amino acids. With V trimmed by 5 bases and J by 4 bases, 3 bases remained unmatched. CDR1 and CDR2 from the germline V gene are MNHEY and SVGAGI. The CDR3 spells CASSRQGRETQYF. CDR3 nucleotides: TGTGCCAGCAGTCGACAGGGGAGAGAGACCCAGTACTTC.

This rearrangement joins TRBV6-6 to TRBJ2-3; D not resolved. The V gene's germline CDR1 is MNHNY and CDR2 SVGAGI (reference sequence). V was shortened by 1 base and J by 4 bases, with 9 bases between the two germline ends. CDR3 length equals 14 residues. CDR3 bases: TGTGCCAGCAGTTACTTGCAAGAGGCAGATACGCAGTATTTT. It encodes CASSYLQEADTQYF.

The rearrangement uses TRBV5-6 and TRBJ1-1, with D perhaps TRBD1 (6 bases). This CDR3 has 13 amino acids. The V end was cut by 8 bases, the J end by 2 bases, with 13 bases between. Germline V gene lookup returns CDR1 SGHDT and CDR2 YYEEEE. The CDR3 DNA follows: TGTGCCAGTGCCACAGGGATTAACACTGAAGCTTTCTTT. Translating it yields CASATGINTEAFF.

DNA of the CDR3: TGTGCCAGCAGCTCCGGGCTGGGGGTCGACTATGGCTACACCTTC. Translation: CASSSGLGVDYGYTF. This chain connects TRBV9 to TRBJ1-2; a possible D gene is TRBD1 (5 bases). The CDR3 is 15 residues long. V lost 4 bases, J lost 3 bases, and 16 bases lay in between. CDR1 and CDR2 (germline): SGDLS, YYNGEE.

This clone was detected a few times. This rearrangement joins TRBV29-1 to TRBJ2-3, with 11 positions matching TRBD2. Per the germline V gene, CDR1 is SQVTM and CDR2 is ANQGSEA. The ends lost 4 bases at V and 2 bases at J; junction bases unmatched: 2. CDR3 length: 14 residues. Here the CDR3 reads CSVVAGGVTDTQYF. As DNA, the CDR3 is TGCAGCGTTGTAGCGGGAGGGGTCACAGATACGCAGTATTTT.

V usage is TRBV5-1 and J usage is TRBJ2-2, with D possibly being TRBD1 (5 bases). Germline CDR1 SGHRS, CDR2 YFSETQ. This CDR3 is 15 amino acids long. V was clipped by 4 bases and J by 5 bases, with 15 bases between them. CDR3 amino acids: CASSLLTVTTGELFF. The CDR3 DNA is TGCGCCAGCAGCCTTTTGACAGTAACTACCGGGGAGCTGTTTTTT.

The chain has TRBV4-3 and TRBJ2-3; possibly TRBD2 for D (6 bases). The germline V and J ends were trimmed by 0 bases and 0 bases, with 13 bases remaining between them. This CDR3 region has 17 residues. The germline gives CDR1 LGHNA, CDR2 YSLEER. CDR3 amino acids: CASSQDLRGVSTDTQYF. DNA for the CDR3: TGCGCCAGCAGCCAAGATTTGCGCGGGGTTAGCACAGATACGCAGTATTTT.

The J gene is TRBJ1-4, the V gene TRBV10-3; 10 positions agree with TRBD1. The CDR3 covers 15 residues. The V gene end was trimmed by 6 bases and the J gene end by 5 bases; junction bases not matched to a gene: 6. From germline, CDR1 is ENHRY and CDR2 SYGVKD. CDR3 coding DNA: TGTGCCATCAGCGCGAGACAGGGGGCGAATGAAAAACTGTTTTTT. Translating gives CAISARQGANEKLFF.

The chain has TRBV18 and TRBJ1-5; possible D gene TRBD1, 5 bases. CDR1 is KGHSH, CDR2 LQKENI, per germline. The CDR3 spans 13 residues. Between the trimmed V and J ends, which lost 6 bases and 15 bases, there was a span of 21 bases. The CDR3 protein is CASSPRVEGVRHF. CDR3 bases: TGTGCCAGCTCCCCCCGCGTGGAAGGGGTTAGGCATTTT.